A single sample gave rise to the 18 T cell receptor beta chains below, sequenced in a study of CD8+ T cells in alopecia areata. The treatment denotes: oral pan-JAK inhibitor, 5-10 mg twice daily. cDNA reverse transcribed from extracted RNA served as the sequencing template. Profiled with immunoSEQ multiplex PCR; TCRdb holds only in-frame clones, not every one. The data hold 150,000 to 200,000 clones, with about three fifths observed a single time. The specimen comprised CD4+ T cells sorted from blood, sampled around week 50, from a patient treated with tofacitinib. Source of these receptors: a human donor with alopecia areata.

This CDR3 reads CASQALYGYTF. Written as DNA, the CDR3 is TGTGCCTCTCAAGCTCTCTATGGCTACACCTTC. The chain has TRBV10-3 and TRBJ1-2; D not certain. Germline CDR1 ENHRY, CDR2 SYGVKD. V lost 11 bases and J 4 bases, leaving 11 bases between the germline ends. The CDR3 totals 11 residues.

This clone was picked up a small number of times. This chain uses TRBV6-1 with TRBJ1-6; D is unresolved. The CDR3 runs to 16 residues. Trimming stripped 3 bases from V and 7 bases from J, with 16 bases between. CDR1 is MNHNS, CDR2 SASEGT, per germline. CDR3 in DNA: TGTGCCAGCAGTGAGACCCGTTCAGGCAAAAATTCACCCCTCCACTTT. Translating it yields CASSETRSGKNSPLHF.

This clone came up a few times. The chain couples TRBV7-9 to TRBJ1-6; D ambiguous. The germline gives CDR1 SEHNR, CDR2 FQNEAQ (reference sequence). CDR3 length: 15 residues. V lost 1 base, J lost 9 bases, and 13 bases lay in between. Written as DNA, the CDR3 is TGTGCCAGCAGCTTAGTTGGGCTTGAAGTTTCACCCCTCCACTTT. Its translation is CASSLVGLEVSPLHF.

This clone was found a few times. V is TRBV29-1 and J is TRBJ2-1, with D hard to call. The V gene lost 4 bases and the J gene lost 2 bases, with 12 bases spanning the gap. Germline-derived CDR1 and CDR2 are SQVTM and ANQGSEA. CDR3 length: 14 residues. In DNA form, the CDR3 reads TGCAGCGTTGCAAGGACCGTCGCCTACAATGAGCAGTTCTTC. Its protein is CSVARTVAYNEQFF.

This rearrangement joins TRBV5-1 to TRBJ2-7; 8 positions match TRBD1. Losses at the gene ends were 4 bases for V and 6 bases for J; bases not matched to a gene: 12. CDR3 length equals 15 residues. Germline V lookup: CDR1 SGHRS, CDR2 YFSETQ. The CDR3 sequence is CASSGATGQDGEQYF. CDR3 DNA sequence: TGCGCCAGCAGCGGGGCCACGGGACAGGATGGCGAGCAGTACTTC.

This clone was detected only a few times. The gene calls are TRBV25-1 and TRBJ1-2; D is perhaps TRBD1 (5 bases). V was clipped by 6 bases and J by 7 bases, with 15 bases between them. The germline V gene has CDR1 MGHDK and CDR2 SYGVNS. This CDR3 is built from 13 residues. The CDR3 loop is CASSAGVVGGYTF. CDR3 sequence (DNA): TGTGCCAGCAGCGCGGGGGTGGTTGGTGGCTACACCTTC.

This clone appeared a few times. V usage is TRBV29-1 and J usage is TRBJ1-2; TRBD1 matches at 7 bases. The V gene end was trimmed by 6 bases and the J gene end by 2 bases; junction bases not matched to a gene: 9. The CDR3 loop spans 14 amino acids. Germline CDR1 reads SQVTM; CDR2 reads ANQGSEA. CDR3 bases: TGCAGCGTGAATAACAGGGGAACCAACTATGGCTACACCTTC. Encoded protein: CSVNNRGTNYGYTF.

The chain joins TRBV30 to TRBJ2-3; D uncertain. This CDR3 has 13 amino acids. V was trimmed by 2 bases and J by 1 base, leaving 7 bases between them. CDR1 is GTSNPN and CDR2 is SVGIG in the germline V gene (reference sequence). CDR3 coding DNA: TGTGCCTGGAGTTACACAGGCACAGATACGCAGTATTTT. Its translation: CAWSYTGTDTQYF.

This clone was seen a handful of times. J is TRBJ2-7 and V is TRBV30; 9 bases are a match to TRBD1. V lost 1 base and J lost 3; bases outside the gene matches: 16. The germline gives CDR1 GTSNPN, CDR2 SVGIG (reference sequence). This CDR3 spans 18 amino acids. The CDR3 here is CAWSGAVPRAGQGYEQYF. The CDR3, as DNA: TGTGCCTGGAGTGGGGCGGTCCCCCGAGCGGGACAGGGCTACGAGCAGTACTTC.

The CDR3 protein is CASSLISDTQYF. As DNA, the CDR3 is TGTGCCAGCAGCTTAATTTCAGATACGCAGTATTTT. This chain links TRBV5-4 with TRBJ2-3; D uncertain. Per germline, CDR1 SGHNT and CDR2 YYREEE (reference sequence). V dropped 2 bases and J dropped 4 bases, with 5 bases sitting between them. The CDR3 is 12 amino acids.

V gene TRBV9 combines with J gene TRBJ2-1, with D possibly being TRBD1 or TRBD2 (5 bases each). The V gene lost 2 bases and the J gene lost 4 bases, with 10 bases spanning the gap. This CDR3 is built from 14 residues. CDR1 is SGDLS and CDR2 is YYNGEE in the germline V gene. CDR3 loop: CASSVRDGYNEQFF. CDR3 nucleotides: TGTGCCAGCAGCGTCCGGGACGGGTACAATGAGCAGTTCTTC.

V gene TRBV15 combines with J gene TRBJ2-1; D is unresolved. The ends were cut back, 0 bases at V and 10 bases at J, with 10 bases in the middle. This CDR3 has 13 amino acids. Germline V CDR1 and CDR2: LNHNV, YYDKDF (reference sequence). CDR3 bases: TGTGCCACCAGCAGAGATCCACAGACCGAGCAGTTCTTC. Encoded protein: CATSRDPQTEQFF.

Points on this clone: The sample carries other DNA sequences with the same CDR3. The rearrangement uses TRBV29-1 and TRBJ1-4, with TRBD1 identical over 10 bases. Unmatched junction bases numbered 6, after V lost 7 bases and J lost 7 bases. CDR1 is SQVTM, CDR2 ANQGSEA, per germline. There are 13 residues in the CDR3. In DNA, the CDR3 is TGCAGCGGCAGACAGGGGGCAGGTGAAAAACTGTTTTTT. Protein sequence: CSGRQGAGEKLFF.

For the CDR3, the DNA is TGTGCCACCAACGGACAGTCAAGCACAGATACGCAGTATTTT. Residues: CATNGQSSTDTQYF. V and J are TRBV6-5 and TRBJ2-3; D possibly corresponds to TRBD1 (6 bases). The germline CDR1 and CDR2 sequences are MNHEY and SVGAGI. CDR3 length equals 14 residues. Trimming took 10 bases from V and 0 from J, leaving 14 bases between them.

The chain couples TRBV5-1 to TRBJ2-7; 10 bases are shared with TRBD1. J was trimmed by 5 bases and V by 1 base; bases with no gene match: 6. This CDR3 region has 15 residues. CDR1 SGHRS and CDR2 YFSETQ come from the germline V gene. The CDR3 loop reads CASSLIGDRGHEQYF. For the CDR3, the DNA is TGCGCCAGCAGCTTGATAGGGGACAGGGGCCACGAGCAGTACTTC.

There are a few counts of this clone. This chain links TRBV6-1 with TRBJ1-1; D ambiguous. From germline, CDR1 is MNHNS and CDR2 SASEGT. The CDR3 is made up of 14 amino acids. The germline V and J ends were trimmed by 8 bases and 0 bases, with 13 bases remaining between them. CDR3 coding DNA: TGTGCCAGCCAGGCAGGCTCTATGAACACTGAAGCTTTCTTT. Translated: CASQAGSMNTEAFF.

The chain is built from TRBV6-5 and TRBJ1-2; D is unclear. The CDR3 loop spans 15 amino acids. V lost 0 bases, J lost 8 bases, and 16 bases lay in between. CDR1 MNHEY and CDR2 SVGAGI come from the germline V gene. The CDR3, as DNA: TGTGCCAGCAGTTACTCGCGGGGAAATCTCGACGGCTACACCTTC. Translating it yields CASSYSRGNLDGYTF.

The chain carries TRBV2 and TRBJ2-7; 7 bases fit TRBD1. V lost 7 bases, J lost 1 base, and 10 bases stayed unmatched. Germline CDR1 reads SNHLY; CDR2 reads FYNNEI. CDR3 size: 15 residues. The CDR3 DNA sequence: TGTGCCAGCATTGAGGCGGGCAGGGGGTCCTACGAGCAGTACTTC. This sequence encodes CASIEAGRGSYEQYF.